This T cell receptor beta chain was recovered during a study of cytomegalovirus exposure and HLA in healthy donors. To note about this clone: The antigen remains undetermined.

General study results and limits: Presence/absence analyses assumed roughly uniform sequencing depth across donors, which may not hold. Segments of the TCR beta V type were, in most cases, productive about 87% or about 30% of the time in an earlier analysis.

This CDR3 has 15 amino acids. Germline V lookup: CDR1 LNHDA, CDR2 SQIVND (reference sequence). Trimming removed 8 bases from V and 0 bases from J; junction bases left unmatched: 5. The study ran its PCR with 60 Vbeta and 13 Jbeta primers. Per the study methods: Later, an analysis found approximately 80 million unique TCR beta chains, and approximately 10 million of these were shared. Method: immunoSEQ multiplex PCR; TCRdb's copy keeps in-frame clones and lacks some. That table is the source of V, J and clone size, and D and trimming were worked out from the DNA. The sample holds 200,000 to 250,000 clones, over 60% seen once.

The chain uses TRBV19 and TRBJ2-1; 9 positions agree with TRBD1. The TCR sequence derives from a man aged 18 to 30 in good health and CMV-seronegative. Source material: PBMCs. CDR3 in DNA: TGTGCCAGTGGACAGGGGACGAGCTCCTACAATGAGCAGTTCTTC. Its protein is CASGQGTSSYNEQFF.